These 30 T cell receptor beta chains came from one sample sequenced in a study of T cells after yellow fever vaccination. Using its own MiXCR run on the 5' RACE reads, TCRdb lists one record per CDR3 protein. The sample carries under 600,000 distinct CDR3 sequences, just over 20% recorded once. The sample consisted of PBMCs, taken more than 20 days after the first yellow fever vaccination. Receptors were obtained from a man aged 18-30 years who received the YFV17D yellow fever vaccine.

This clonotype came up many times. This chain links TRBV7-6 with TRBJ1-5, with TRBD1 identical over 7 bases. Trimming removed 4 bases from V and 3 bases from J; junction bases left unmatched: 3. The CDR3 has 14 residues. Germline V gene data show CDR1 as SGHVS and CDR2 as FNYEAQ. CDR3 coding DNA: TGTGCCAGCAGCTCGACAGGGATCAATCAGCCCCAGCATTTT. It encodes CASSSTGINQPQHF.

At least ten counts were recorded for this clonotype. The J gene is TRBJ1-6, the V gene TRBV7-2; D is possibly TRBD1 (5 bases). The CDR3 has 15 amino acids. Trimming left V 5 bases short and J 7 bases short, with 15 bases between. The germline V gene has CDR1 SGHTA and CDR2 FQGNSA. The CDR3, as DNA: TGTGCCAGCAGCAGCGTTGGGTGGGACAATTCACCCCTCCACTTT. This gives the protein CASSSVGWDNSPLHF.

This clonotype was seen more than once but under ten times. The chain uses TRBV6-5 and TRBJ2-5; maybe TRBD2 (6 bases). The CDR3 covers 13 residues. Germline V gene sequence: CDR1 MNHEY, CDR2 SVGAGI. The V end lost 5 bases, the J end lost 7 bases, and 14 bases lay between the germline ends. The CDR3 DNA is TGTGCCAGCAGTACTCGACTAGTGGGGACCCAGTACTTC. Its translation: CASSTRLVGTQYF.

The V call is TRBV20-1, the J call TRBJ2-1; TRBD2 matches 11 bases. Germline assignment: CDR1 DFQATT and CDR2 SNEGSKA (reference sequence). J gave up 7 bases and V 1 base, and 9 bases lay outside the gene matches. The CDR3 contains 16 residues. The CDR3, as DNA: TGCAGTGCTAGAGGTGGACTAGCGGGTTTTCAGAATGAGCAGTTCTTC. Translation gives CSARGGLAGFQNEQFF.

This clonotype came up a few times. The V call is TRBV3-1, the J call TRBJ2-7; no clear D gene. The CDR3 runs to 12 residues. Trimming shortened V by 1 base and J by 2 bases, and 3 bases separated the two germline ends. Germline V gene data show CDR1 as LGHDT and CDR2 as YNNKEL (reference sequence). As DNA, the CDR3 is TGTGCCAGCAGCCAAGGTCCCTACGAGCAGTACGTC. Translation: CASSQGPYEQYV.

This clonotype was seen only a few times. The CDR3 is CASSGRTEEETQYF. The CDR3, as DNA: TGTGCCAGCAGCGGGCGGACTGAGGAAGAGACCCAGTACTTC. The gene calls are TRBV4-2 and TRBJ2-5, with D possibly matching TRBD2 (5 bases). This CDR3 spans 14 amino acids. Per the germline V gene, CDR1 is LGHNA and CDR2 is YNFKEQ. Between the trimmed V and J ends, which lost 5 bases and 3 bases, there was a span of 13 bases.

This clonotype was detected a few times. The chain employs TRBV5-1 and TRBJ2-1; 8 positions match TRBD2. The CDR3 is made up of 16 amino acids. J gave up 13 bases and V 0 bases, and 15 bases lay outside the gene matches. Germline CDR1 is SGHRS and CDR2 is YFSETQ. Written as DNA, the CDR3 is TGCGCCAGCAGCTTGGGGACCCTTCAAAGCGGGGGATCTCAGTTCTTC. Translation: CASSLGTLQSGGSQFF.

There are a few counts of this clonotype. V usage is TRBV29-1 and J usage is TRBJ2-2, with D possibly matching TRBD2 (5 bases). Looked up from germline, CDR1 is SQVTM and CDR2 is ANQGSEA. Trimming removed 4 bases at V and 5 bases at J, with 14 bases between. This CDR3 is 14 amino acids long. The CDR3 nucleotides are TGCAGCGTTGTGGGGATAACGGGGACCGGGGAGCTGTTTTTT. Protein: CSVVGITGTGELFF.

This clonotype was observed a handful of times. V and J are TRBV5-6 and TRBJ2-3; D gene uncertain. The length of the CDR3 is 16 residues. V lost 0 bases to trimming and J lost 7 bases, with 18 bases between them. Germline V lookup: CDR1 SGHDT, CDR2 YYEEEE. CDR3 DNA sequence: TGTGCCAGCAGCTTGGGAGACGTTGCTATTAGCCATACGCAGTATTTT. This encodes CASSLGDVAISHTQYF.

The chain uses TRBV5-1 and TRBJ2-7; D may match TRBD1 or TRBD2 (5 bases each). Germline loops: CDR1 SGHRS, CDR2 YFSETQ. The CDR3 sequence is 16 residues long. V lost 0 bases, J lost 3 bases, and 16 bases lay in between. The CDR3 DNA sequence: TGCGCCAGCAGCTTGGATGGGGTAACGGGGCTCTACGAGCAGTACGTC. The encoded protein is CASSLDGVTGLYEQYV.

This clonotype was seen just once. J is TRBJ2-3 and V is TRBV20-1; a possible D gene is TRBD2 (6 bases). The CDR3 is 14 amino acids. Trimming took 2 bases from V and 0 from J, leaving 9 bases between them. Looked up from germline, CDR1 is DFQATT and CDR2 is SNEGSKA (reference sequence). The CDR3 reads CSARNSGSTDTQYF. CDR3 DNA: TGCAGTGCTAGAAATAGCGGTAGCACAGATACGCAGTATTTT.

This clonotype has a handful of counts. The chain is built from TRBV6-5 and TRBJ2-7, with a tentative D call TRBD1 (6 bases). Germline lookup yields CDR1 MNHEY and CDR2 SVGAGI. This CDR3 region has 15 residues. The ends were cut back, 2 bases at V and 6 bases at J, with 17 bases in the middle. The CDR3 loop is CASSYPETGSPEQYF. The CDR3 nucleotides are TGTGCCAGCAGTTACCCAGAAACAGGGAGCCCCGAGCAGTACTTC.

In this sample, this clonotype turned up many times. V usage is TRBV12-3 or TRBV12-4 and J usage is TRBJ1-6; weak D call: TRBD1 (5 bases). V lost 5 bases and J lost 1, with 9 bases in between. The CDR3 has 15 amino acids. The CDR3 DNA is TGTGCCAGCAGTCCCCAGGGATCCTATAATTCACCCCTCCACTTT. This translates into CASSPQGSYNSPLHF.

This chain joins TRBV6-2 or TRBV6-3 and TRBJ2-7, with D maybe TRBD1 (6 bases). The CDR3 covers 14 residues. V gave up 6 bases and J gave up 0 bases, with 12 bases separating them. Germline values: CDR1 MNHEY, CDR2 SVGEGT. The CDR3 region is CASSDRRTSYEQYV. CDR3 bases: TGTGCCAGCAGCGACAGGCGGACCTCCTACGAGCAGTACGTC.

On this clonotype: Its ends do not fully match the called genes, so a read error is possible. The chain couples TRBV5-6 to TRBJ2-1, with 7 positions matching TRBD2. Germline CDR1 and CDR2: SGHDT and YYEEEE. This CDR3 is 14 amino acids long. The CDR3 DNA follows: TGTGCCAGCACCTTGTGGGGGGGCTACAATGAGCAGTTCTTC. It encodes CASTLWGGYNEQFF.

This clonotype has ten or more counts. This chain joins TRBV5-6 and TRBJ2-7, with no clear D. This CDR3 comprises 11 residues. Deletions cut 0 bases from V and 6 bases from J, with 4 bases between. Germline lookup yields CDR1 SGHDT and CDR2 YYEEEE. The CDR3 nucleotides read TGTGCCAGCAGCTTGGGAGGCGAGCAGTACGTC. Protein sequence: CASSLGGEQYV.

This clonotype was seen a few times. The V and J genes are TRBV7-2 and TRBJ2-7; 9 nucleotides line up with TRBD2. CDR1 is SGHTA and CDR2 is FQGNSA in the germline V gene. This CDR3 contains 15 residues. Trimming cost V 2 bases and J 4 bases; bases outside gene matches: 6. In DNA, the CDR3 is TGTGCCAGCAGCTTACTGGGACTAGCCCAATACGAGCAGTACTTC. Amino acids: CASSLLGLAQYEQYF.

This clonotype turned up a few times. The chain couples TRBV5-1 to TRBJ1-1, with D possibly being TRBD1 (6 bases). Germline values: CDR1 SGHRS, CDR2 YFSETQ. CDR3 length equals 14 residues. The V gene lost 4 bases and the J gene lost 1 base, with 11 bases spanning the gap. The CDR3 is CASSQGSWNTEAFF. CDR3 bases: TGCGCCAGCAGCCAGGGGAGTTGGAACACTGAAGCTTTCTTT.

This clonotype appeared many times. In nucleotides, the CDR3 is TGCAGTGCTAGGAGTGATTCCAATGAGCAGTTCTTC. Residues: CSARSDSNEQFF. The J gene is TRBJ2-1, the V gene TRBV20-1, with D unresolved. This CDR3 spans 12 amino acids. V was cut by 3 bases and J by 6 bases, with 9 bases left in between. Germline V gives CDR1 DFQATT, CDR2 SNEGSKA (reference sequence).

This rearrangement joins TRBV6-6 to TRBJ2-1; 7 bases map to TRBD1. With V trimmed by 8 bases and J by 5 bases, 0 bases remained unmatched. In germline, CDR1 is MNHNY, CDR2 SVGAGI (reference sequence). The length of the CDR3 is 11 residues. CDR3 sequence reads: CASQGDNEQFF. The CDR3 DNA reads as TGTGCCAGCCAGGGGGACAATGAGCAGTTCTTC.

This clonotype was observed a handful of times. This chain joins TRBV6-2 or TRBV6-3 and TRBJ2-3; TRBD2 matches at 10 bases. The ends lost 4 bases at V and 2 bases at J; junction bases unmatched: 6. This CDR3 is 16 amino acids long. Per germline, CDR1 MNHEY and CDR2 SVGEGT. The CDR3 is CASSSWTSGHTDTQYF. As DNA, the CDR3 is TGTGCCAGCAGTTCCTGGACTAGCGGACACACAGATACGCAGTATTTT.

Only a few counts were recorded for this clonotype. This rearrangement joins TRBV3-1 to TRBJ1-4; D is perhaps TRBD1 (6 bases). CDR3 length: 12 amino acids. Germline V gives CDR1 LGHDT, CDR2 YNNKEL (reference sequence). Between the trimmed V and J ends, which lost 5 bases and 6 bases, there was a span of 7 bases. CDR3 residues: CASSGQHEKLFF. CDR3 bases: TGTGCCAGCAGCGGACAGCATGAAAAACTGTTTTTT.

V usage is TRBV29-1 and J usage is TRBJ2-1; TRBD1 matches at 7 bases. CDR1 is SQVTM, CDR2 ANQGSEA, per germline. This CDR3 is built from 13 residues. Losses at the gene ends were 2 bases for V and 7 bases for J; bases not matched to a gene: 5. CDR3 sequence: CSVENPQGNEQFF. CDR3 nucleotide sequence: TGCAGCGTTGAAAACCCACAGGGGAATGAGCAGTTCTTC.

The chain is built from TRBV5-6 and TRBJ2-3; 7 positions agree with TRBD1. CDR1 is SGHDT and CDR2 is YYEEEE in the germline V gene. The V gene end was trimmed by 3 bases and the J gene end by 7 bases; junction bases not matched to a gene: 8. CDR3 length: 14 amino acids. This CDR3 is CASSSGQKEYTQYF. CDR3 in DNA: TGTGCCAGCAGCTCGGGACAGAAGGAGTATACGCAGTATTTT.

J is TRBJ2-3 and V is TRBV13; perhaps TRBD2 as D (6 bases). This CDR3 has 17 amino acids. Germline CDR1 reads PRHDT; CDR2 reads FYEKMQ (reference sequence). Trimming left V 3 bases short and J 0 bases short, with 16 bases between. In DNA, the CDR3 is TGTGCCAGCAGCTTTGTGGCAGCGGGCGCTAGCACAGATACGCAGTATTTT. Translating it yields CASSFVAAGASTDTQYF.

The chain is built from TRBV4-3 and TRBJ1-2, with TRBD1 matching 8 bases. With 0 bases clipped from V and 3 bases from J, the junction kept 3 bases outside the gene matches. The CDR3 sequence is 15 residues long. Germline assignment: CDR1 LGHNA and CDR2 YSLEER. CDR3 protein: CASSQDRTGYYGYTF. DNA of the CDR3: TGCGCCAGCAGCCAAGACCGGACAGGGTACTATGGCTACACCTTC.

V usage is TRBV20-1 and J usage is TRBJ2-3; 13 nucleotides agree with TRBD2. After removal of 3 bases from V and 3 bases from J, the junction contained 3 bases not matched to a gene. Germline CDR1 DFQATT, CDR2 SNEGSKA (reference sequence). The CDR3 is made up of 15 amino acids. CDR3 region: CSARGTSGDTDTQYF. CDR3 nucleotides: TGCAGTGCTAGGGGGACTAGCGGGGATACAGATACGCAGTATTTT.

This clonotype was picked up a small number of times. The CDR3 spells CASSAVGSPATNEQFF. The CDR3, as DNA: TGCGCCAGCAGCGCAGTAGGTAGCCCAGCAACCAATGAGCAGTTCTTC. The rearrangement links TRBV5-1 to TRBJ2-1; D is unresolved. There are 16 residues in the CDR3. Germline-derived CDR1 and CDR2 are SGHRS and YFSETQ. V was shortened by 4 bases and J by 6 bases, with 20 bases between the two germline ends.

Points on this clonotype: A junction end diverges from the germline sequence, so it may reflect a read error. The genes are TRBV7-2 and TRBJ1-5, with D perhaps TRBD1 (6 bases). From germline, CDR1 is SGHTA and CDR2 FQGNSA. The CDR3 is 16 residues long. CDR3 residues: CAISPNVGGSNQPQHF. Written as DNA, the CDR3 is TGTGCCATCAGCCCCAATGTCGGGGGCAGCAATCAGCCCCAGCATTTT.

The chain has TRBV21-1 and TRBJ2-7; the D call in the table, TRBD2, was not verified against the DNA. TRBV21-1 is deemed a pseudogene. The CDR3 is 20 residues long. The CDR3 is CASGTSGGALGPSPFYEQYV. CDR3 DNA: TGTGCCAGCGGGACTAGCGGGGGGGCCCTAGGGCCTAGCCCTTTTTACGAGCAGTACGTC.